A few counts support the clone carrying this T cell receptor beta chain. One entry per CDR3 protein results from TCRdb running MiXCR on the RT-PCR reads. The sample yields roughly 500,000 distinct CDR3 sequences, around 25% seen once. CDR1 and CDR2 (germline): MNHEY, SMNVEV (reference sequence). V gave up 3 bases and J gave up 6 bases, with 21 bases separating them. The CDR3 runs 17 residues. The data originate from a study of response to subunit inactivated influenza vaccine. This same sample was also part of a study on T cells expressing NK-cell markers. From that report: Making the TCR beta cDNA relied on 5'RACE template switching with UMIs. NKG2C+ dominant clonotype frequencies in six donors were about 1.0-8% of CD8+ T cells.

V gene TRBV27 combines with J gene TRBJ2-1, with D uncertain. Sequenced here: CD4+ T cells sorted from PBMCs, sampled 11 to 12 days after vaccination. This TCR was sampled from a man aged 45-65 years who received an inactivated influenza vaccine. DNA of the CDR3: TGTGCCAGCAGTTTCCTCCTACGGCAGCGTGGTATCAATGAGCAGTTCTTC. It encodes CASSFLLRQRGINEQFF.